This TCR delta chain was found in a study of γδ T cells in repeated Plasmodium falciparum infection. Looking at the study overall: Age- and gender-matched Australian children served as comparison for malaria-exposed Malian children.

TCRdb reanalysed the multiplex PCR reads via CATT. The profile covers 80,000 to 95,000 delta-chain clones, with 1.4% appearing a single time and under 10% taken by the ten largest. Vgamma9/Vdelta2+ and Vdelta2-negative gammadelta T cells were flow-sorted from PBMC for bulk sequencing. The V gene lost 0 bases and the J gene lost 1 base, with 24 bases spanning the gap. There are 20 residues in the CDR3. Germline assignment: CDR1 TSWWSYY and CDR2 QGS. Worth noting for this clone: For this DNA, TCRdb reports the protein of a much larger clone, which diverges at residue 13, most likely from a read error; the protein presented here is translated directly from the DNA.

Sequencing was performed on gamma-delta T cells from blood. This receptor was obtained from a pool of human donors (malaria-infected and uninfected, not separated). The V call is TRDV1, the J call TRDJ1, with a tentative D call TRDD3 (6 bases). Here the J gene came from matching the DNA to germline, since TCRdb omits it. CDR3: CALGELIPSERDILTDKLIF. The CDR3 DNA is TGTGCTCTTGGGGAACTAATCCCTTCGGAGCGGGATATACTCACCGATAAACTCATCTTT.